This T cell receptor beta chain is drawn from a study of tumor-infiltrating lymphocytes in primary liver carcinoma. At the level of the study: Men as well as women, aged 30 to 69 years, made up the patients. Sequenced samples came back with roughly 3.5 to 7.5 million productive TCRbeta reads, and the counts looked alike across tissue types. General observations from the study: Present in all five tumor regions were only about 7-25% of the top clones. Tumor region pairs showed greater overlap than either tumor-adjacent or tumor-blood pairs did.

Production of TCR beta cDNA used around 0.45 ug total RNA together with a constant-region primer. Three nested multiplex PCR rounds, a slightly modified ARM-PCR, produced the libraries for TCR beta. TCRdb re-derived calls from the multiplex PCR reads in MiXCR, one entry per CDR3 protein. This sample has about 99,000 distinct CDR3 sequences, with more than 65% found just once. RNA and DNA were co-extracted from around 20-30 mg of unsorted bulk tissue. This clonotype was counted ten times or more. What it binds is unknown. The specimen sequenced was liver tumor tissue from sampling region 5. The subset was: tumor region T5, tumor centre. This receptor was obtained from a woman in her fifties or sixties with primary liver carcinoma and hepatitis B virus infection.

CDR3 DNA: TGTGCCAGCTCCGTTGGGGGCACAGATACGCAGTATTTT. This translates into CASSVGGTDTQYF. The rearrangement joins TRBV18 to TRBJ2-3; no clear D. V was pared by 6 bases and J by 1 base, with 8 bases between. Germline CDR1 KGHSH, CDR2 LQKENI. The CDR3 loop spans 13 amino acids.